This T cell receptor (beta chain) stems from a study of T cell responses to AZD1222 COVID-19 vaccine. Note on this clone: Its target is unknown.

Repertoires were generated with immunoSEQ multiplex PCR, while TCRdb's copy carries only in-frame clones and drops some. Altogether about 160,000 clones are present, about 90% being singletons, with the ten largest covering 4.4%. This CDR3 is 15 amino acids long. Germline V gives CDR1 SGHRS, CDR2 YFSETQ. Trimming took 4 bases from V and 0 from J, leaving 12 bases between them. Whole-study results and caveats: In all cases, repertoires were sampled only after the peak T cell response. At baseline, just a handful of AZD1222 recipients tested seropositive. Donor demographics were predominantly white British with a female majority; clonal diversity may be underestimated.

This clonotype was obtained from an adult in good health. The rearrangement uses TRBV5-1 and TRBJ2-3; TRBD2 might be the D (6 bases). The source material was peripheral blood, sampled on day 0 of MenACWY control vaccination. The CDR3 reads CASSRDSTSTDTQYF. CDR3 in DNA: TGCGCCAGCAGCCGGGACTCAACTAGCACAGATACGCAGTATTTT.